A selection of T cell receptor beta chains follows, all from one sample in a study of shared clonotypes between healthy human individuals. The repertoire was sequenced with immunoSEQ multiplex PCR; TCRdb's copy has only in-frame clones and lacks some. The repertoire holds more than 2 million clones, 90% to 96% seen once, with 0.1% to 0.15% in the top ten. The sample comprised naive CD4+ T cells sorted from blood. Source of these receptors: a man aged 18 to 29 in good health. Both conserved end residues are part of each CDR3. Fields, in order: V gene, J gene, D gene, clone size, CDR3 DNA, CDR3 protein. D genes are given only for firm matches. Clone size is shown for a subset of rows, as once, few, many or a class of expanded clone.

TRBV18,TRBJ2-3,TRBD2,-,TGTGCCAGCTCACTGATCGGGACTAGCGGGGGTAGCACAGATACGCAGTATTTT,CASSLIGTSGGSTDTQYF
TRBV5-1,TRBJ1-2,TRBD1,-,TGCGCCAGCAGCCCCGACAGGGGACCTTATGGCTACACCTTC,CASSPDRGPYGYTF
TRBV5-6,TRBJ2-3,-,-,TGTGCCAGCAGCTTGACCCGCACAGATACGCAGTATTTT,CASSLTRTDTQYF
TRBV7-9,TRBJ1-4,-,-,TGTGCCAGCAGACCAACCTTGCCGGGACATAATGAAAAACTGTTTTTT,CASRPTLPGHNEKLFF
TRBV10-3,TRBJ2-2,TRBD1,-,TGTGCCATCAGTGGGACAGGGATGAACACCGGGGAGCTGTTTTTT,CAISGTGMNTGELFF
TRBV6-5,TRBJ2-2,TRBD2,-,TGTGCCAGCAGTCTCCTAGCGGACACCGGGGAGCTGTTTTTT,CASSLLADTGELFF
TRBV25-1,TRBJ2-7,-,-,TGTGCCAGCAGCCGACTAGCCTACGAGCAGTACTTC,CASSRLAYEQYF
TRBV18,TRBJ2-7,-,-,TGTGCCAGCTCACGGACCGGACAGTTGGAAAAGCAGTACTTC,CASSRTGQLEKQYF
TRBV4-1,TRBJ2-7,TRBD2,-,TGCGCCAGCAGCCTCGGGGGGAACTCCTACGAGCAGTACTTC,CASSLGGNSYEQYF
TRBV6-1,TRBJ1-1,-,-,TGTGCCAGCAGTGCGAACTTCAACACTGAAGCTTTCTTT,CASSANFNTEAFF
TRBV25-1,TRBJ2-7,TRBD1,-,TGTGCCAGCAGCGCCTCGCCGGGACAGGGGGCTTACGAGCAGTACTTC,CASSASPGQGAYEQYF
TRBV6-5,TRBJ1-5,TRBD1,-,TGTGCCAGCAGTTACGGGACAGGCGGGAATCAGCCCCAGCATTTT,CASSYGTGGNQPQHF
TRBV19,TRBJ2-3,TRBD1,-,TGTGCCAGTAGTCTACCGGGACAGGGGAAGAGAGATACGCAGTATTTT,CASSLPGQGKRDTQYF
TRBV5-1,TRBJ2-3,-,few,TGCGCCAGCAGCTTGGAGTCAGATACGCAGTATTTT,CASSLESDTQYF
TRBV10-2,TRBJ2-7,TRBD1,-,TGCGCCAGCGGAAGACAGGGGGCGGGGGAGCAGTACTTC,CASGRQGAGEQYF
TRBV20-1,TRBJ1-2,-,-,TGCAGTGCTAGACAAATCTATGGCTACACCTTC,CSARQIYGYTF
TRBV2,TRBJ2-5,-,-,TGTGCCACCCTGCTGGGGGGACAGACCCAGTACTTC,CATLLGGQTQYF
TRBV28,TRBJ1-5,-,-,TGTGCCAGCAGTTTTTACCGGCTGGGTAGCAATCAGCCCCAGCATTTT,CASSFYRLGSNQPQHF
TRBV19,TRBJ2-3,TRBD2,-,TGTGCCAGTAGTATCCAGCTTGCGGGAGCGTCTAGCACAGATACGCAGTATTTT,CASSIQLAGASSTDTQYF
TRBV30,TRBJ1-4,TRBD1,-,TGTGCCTGGAGTGTAAGGACAGGGGCAAATGAAAAACTGTTTTTT,CAWSVRTGANEKLFF
TRBV7-2,TRBJ2-1,-,once,TGTGCCAGCAGCTTGGGGCAGGTACAATACAATGAGCAGTTCTTC,CASSLGQVQYNEQFF
TRBV27,TRBJ2-5,TRBD2,-,TGTGCCAGCAAAAACCTAGCGGTCCAAGAGACCCAGTACTTC,CASKNLAVQETQYF
TRBV5-1,TRBJ1-6,-,-,TGCGCCAGCAGCTTGGGGACAGCGGCGTCACCCCTCCACTTT,CASSLGTAASPLHF
TRBV6-1,TRBJ2-7,-,-,TGTGCCAGCAGTGGGTGGGACACCTCCTACGAGCAGTACTTC,CASSGWDTSYEQYF
TRBV9,TRBJ2-2,-,-,TGTGCCAGCAGCCCAACCCTCGGGGAAACCGGGGAGCTGTTTTTT,CASSPTLGETGELFF
TRBV5-1,TRBJ1-6,-,-,TGCGCCAGCAGCTTGGATAGCTACGATAATTCACCCCTCCACTTT,CASSLDSYDNSPLHF
TRBV19,TRBJ1-1,-,-,TGTGCCAGTAGTATTATGGGAGGGAACACTGAAGCTTTCTTT,CASSIMGGNTEAFF
TRBV19,TRBJ1-3,-,-,TGTGCCAGTAGTCGCACTCCTTACTCTGGAAACACCATATATTTT,CASSRTPYSGNTIYF
TRBV6-6,TRBJ2-1,-,-,TGTGCCAGCAGTTCCCAACTGGGTCGGTTCTTC,CASSSQLGRFF
TRBV10-3,TRBJ2-5,TRBD1,-,TGTGCCATCAGTCATACGGGACAGGGTCAAGAGACCCAGTACTTC,CAISHTGQGQETQYF
TRBV5-4,TRBJ2-7,TRBD2,-,TGTGCCAGCAGCCGGGACTACTACGAGCAGTACTTC,CASSRDYYEQYF